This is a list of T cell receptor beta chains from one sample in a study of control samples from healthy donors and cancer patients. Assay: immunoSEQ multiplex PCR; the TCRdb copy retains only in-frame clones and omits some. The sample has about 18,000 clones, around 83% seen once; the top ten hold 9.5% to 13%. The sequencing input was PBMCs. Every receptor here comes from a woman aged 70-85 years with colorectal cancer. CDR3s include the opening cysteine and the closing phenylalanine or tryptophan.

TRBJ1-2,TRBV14,CASSQGNRVYGYTF
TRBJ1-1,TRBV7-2,CASSVYRGVNTEAFF
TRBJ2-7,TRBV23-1,CASPRGTGGHQCEQYF
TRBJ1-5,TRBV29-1,CSVEDPGSNQPQHF
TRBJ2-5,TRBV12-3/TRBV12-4,CASSQGGLMAQYF
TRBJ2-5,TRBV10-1,CASSGDREGLETQYF
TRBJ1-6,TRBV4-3,CASSHPPGARNSPLHF
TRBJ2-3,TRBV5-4,CASSLVGITDTQYF
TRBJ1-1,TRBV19,CASSTVRGSKNTEAFF
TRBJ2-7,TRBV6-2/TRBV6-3,CTSRLAGRDGQYF
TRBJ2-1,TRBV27,CASSLSAFGNEQFF
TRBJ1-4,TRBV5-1,CASSLVAGWRNATNEKLFF
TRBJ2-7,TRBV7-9,CASSLTSGHYYEQYF
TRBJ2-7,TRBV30,CAWSQEYEQYF
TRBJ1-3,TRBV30,CAWTAFSGNTIYF
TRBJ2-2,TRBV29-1,CSVGQGGYTGELFF
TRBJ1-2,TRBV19,CASSMGGSYYGYTF
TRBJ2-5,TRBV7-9,CASSLDPGETQYF
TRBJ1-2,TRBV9,CASSAGQGNYGYTF
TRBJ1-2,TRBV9,CASSLGGGYTF
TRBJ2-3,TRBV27,CASSRTEGTDTQYF
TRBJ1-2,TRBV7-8,CASSPQGDGYTF
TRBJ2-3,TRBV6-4,CASSGDRADTQYF